The sequence of this T cell receptor (beta chain) was determined in a study of T cell changes during pregnancy in multiple sclerosis. Profiled with immunoSEQ multiplex PCR; TCRdb holds only in-frame clones, not every one. The repertoire has nearly 80,000 clones, more than 90% of them found once; the top ten carry 0.2% to 0.25%. The germline V gene has CDR1 SGHRS and CDR2 YFSETQ. The length of the CDR3 is 14 residues. V lost 4 bases and J 3 bases, leaving 14 bases between the germline ends. This sample comprised CD4+ T cells from peripheral blood mononuclear cells, obtained before pregnancy. The receptor comes from a female donor with multiple sclerosis, enrolled in a pregnancy study. The gene calls are TRBV5-1 and TRBJ2-7; possibly TRBD1 for D (6 bases). The CDR3 reads CASSADSGFYEQYF. As DNA, the CDR3 is TGCGCCAGCAGCGCGGACAGTGGATTCTACGAGCAGTACTTC.